This entry lists 9 T cell receptor beta chains sequenced from one sample in a study of T cells after yellow fever vaccination. TCRdb re-analysed the 5' RACE reads in MiXCR, keeping a single row per CDR3 protein. The sample consists of 300,000 to 400,000 distinct CDR3 sequences, 8.7% of them appearing once. Sequencing was performed on PBMCs, taken on the day of the first yellow fever vaccination. The receptor set was obtained from a man aged 18 to 29 who received the YFV17D yellow fever vaccine.

This clonotype was seen a few times. V is TRBV4-2 and J is TRBJ2-3, with D unclear. Trimming took off 0 bases at V and 6 bases at J, with 13 bases between the two ends. This CDR3 has 15 residues. Germline V lookup: CDR1 LGHNA, CDR2 YNFKEQ. This CDR3 reads CASSQEWSPGDTQYF. The DNA for the CDR3 is TGTGCCAGCAGCCAAGAATGGAGCCCCGGGGATACGCAGTATTTT.

This clonotype has just a few counts. This chain links TRBV6-4 with TRBJ2-3; TRBD2 might be the D (5 bases). This CDR3 comprises 13 residues. The germline V gene encodes CDR1 MRHNA and CDR2 SNTAGT. With 3 bases removed from V and 7 bases from J, the gap between germline ends came to 11 bases. The CDR3 protein is CASSEHRGNTQYF. The CDR3 bases are TGTGCCAGCAGTGAGCACCGGGGAAATACGCAGTATTTT.

The chain recombines TRBV6-5 with TRBJ1-6, with D tentatively TRBD1 (5 bases). CDR1 MNHEY and CDR2 SVGAGI come from the germline V gene. V gave up 2 bases and J gave up 10 bases, with 12 bases separating them. This CDR3 has 14 residues. In nucleotides, the CDR3 is TGTGCCAGCAGTTACAGGGGTCGGGAATCACCCCTCCACTTT. Amino acid sequence: CASSYRGRESPLHF.

There are a few counts of this clonotype. This chain links TRBV12-3 or TRBV12-4 with TRBJ2-5; D is tentatively TRBD1 or TRBD2 (6 bases each). V lost 6 bases and J lost 4, with 15 bases in between. The CDR3 sequence is 14 residues long. In DNA, the CDR3 is TGTGCCAGCAGCCTCTGGGGGGCGGGAGAGACCCAGTACTTC. Its protein is CASSLWGAGETQYF.

This clonotype was observed a handful of times. The V gene is TRBV7-9, the J gene TRBJ1-6; D is possibly TRBD1 (5 bases). The length of the CDR3 is 14 residues. The germline CDR1 and CDR2 sequences are SEHNR and FQNEAQ (reference sequence). With 5 bases removed from V and 9 bases from J, the gap between germline ends came to 14 bases. The CDR3 DNA follows: TGTGCCAGCAGCCCAGCCCAGGGTGTTTCACCCCTCCACTTT. Translated: CASSPAQGVSPLHF.

The sample holds a few counts of this clonotype. The chain joins TRBV20-1 to TRBJ2-3; D not resolved. Deletions cut 6 bases from V and 5 bases from J, with 9 bases between. The germline V gene has CDR1 DFQATT and CDR2 SNEGSKA (reference sequence). The CDR3 totals 11 residues. The CDR3 is CSAKLKDTQYF. The DNA for the CDR3 is TGCAGTGCCAAACTAAAAGATACGCAGTATTTT.

The sample holds many counts of this clonotype. The CDR3 loop is CASSKGGETQYF. DNA for the CDR3: TGTGCCAGCAGTAAGGGTGGTGAGACCCAGTACTTC. The chain joins TRBV5-6 to TRBJ2-5; D is ambiguous. The CDR3 has 12 amino acids. Trimming removed 5 bases at V and 5 bases at J, with 10 bases between. Germline CDR1 is SGHDT and CDR2 is YYEEEE.

The table lists this clonotype with a few counts. The chain is built from TRBV4-3 and TRBJ2-7; no reliable D call. Germline loops: CDR1 LGHNA, CDR2 YSLEER. Trimming took 0 bases from V and 3 from J, leaving 12 bases between them. This CDR3 is 15 amino acids long. CDR3 sequence reads: CASSQDVARHYEQYV. The CDR3 coding sequence is TGCGCCAGCAGCCAAGATGTTGCCAGGCACTACGAGCAGTACGTC.

The CDR3 reads CSARAPSGETQYF. CDR3 nucleotide sequence: TGCAGTGCTAGAGCTCCCTCCGGAGAGACCCAGTACTTC. The rearrangement uses TRBV20-1 and TRBJ2-5; D is undetermined. Deletions cut 1 base from V and 4 bases from J, with 10 bases between. CDR3 length: 13 residues. The V gene's germline CDR1 is DFQATT and CDR2 SNEGSKA (reference sequence).